Below, one T cell receptor beta chain is given with its context. Original processing notes: Amplified reference gene primers provided the basis for estimating nucleated cell counts. The protocol was immunoSEQ multiplex PCR, while the TCRdb copy is restricted to in-frame clones and leaves out a portion. That table is the source of V, J and clone size, and D and trimming were worked out from the DNA. The table shows over 120,000 clones, with approximately 88% occurring only once. This sample stems from a study of blood T cell repertoires in COVID-19. Study background: The origin of the acute and convalescent COVID-19 samples was the United States, Italy and Spain. PBMCs, B-cell-depleted T cells, or T cells provided the cDNA or gDNA that made up the material.

CDR3 length equals 12 residues. Trimming shortened V by 4 bases and J by 6 bases, and 9 bases separated the two germline ends. Germline V CDR1 and CDR2: WSHSY, SAAADI. The clonotype was recovered from a human donor in a cohort sampled during active COVID-19. The sequencing input was peripheral blood. The V and J genes are TRBV10-2 and TRBJ1-2; perhaps TRBD1 as D (6 bases). DNA for the CDR3: TGCGCCAGCAGTGTTACAGGGCATGGCTACACCTTC. Translation: CASSVTGHGYTF.